The source of this T cell receptor beta chain is a study of blood T cell repertoires in COVID-19. Background on the study: Both acute and convalescent COVID-19 samples were obtained from the United States, Italy and Spain.

Germline V gives CDR1 SGDLS, CDR2 YYNGEE. After removal of 5 bases from V and 4 bases from J, the junction contained 4 bases not matched to a gene. This CDR3 has 15 amino acids. Authors' data handling: From reference gene primer amplification, estimates of nucleated cell counts were derived. Some clones are missing from TCRdb's copy, which holds only in-frame ones; the method was immunoSEQ multiplex PCR. Clonal size and the V and J genes are those of that table, whereas D and trimming came from the DNA. This sample carries about 210,000 clones, around 83% of them seen once, and the ten largest clones take roughly 8.2%.

The specimen was peripheral blood. J is TRBJ2-3 and V is TRBV9, with 13 bases fitting TRBD2. This receptor was taken from a woman aged 45-65 years with acute or convalescent COVID-19. For the CDR3, the DNA is TGTGCCAGCAGTACTAGCGGGAGGGGAGCAGATACGCAGTATTTT. The encoded protein is CASSTSGRGADTQYF.